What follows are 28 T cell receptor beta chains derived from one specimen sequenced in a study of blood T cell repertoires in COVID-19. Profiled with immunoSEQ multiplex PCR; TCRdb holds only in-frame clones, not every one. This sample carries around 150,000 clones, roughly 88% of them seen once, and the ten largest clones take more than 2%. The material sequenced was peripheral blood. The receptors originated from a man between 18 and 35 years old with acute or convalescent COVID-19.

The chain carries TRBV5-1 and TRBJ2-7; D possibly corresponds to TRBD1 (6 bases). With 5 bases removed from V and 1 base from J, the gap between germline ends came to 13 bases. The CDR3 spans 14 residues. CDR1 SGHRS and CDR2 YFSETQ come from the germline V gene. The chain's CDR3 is CASRDSQLSYEQYF. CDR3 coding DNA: TGCGCCAGCAGGGACAGCCAATTATCCTACGAGCAGTACTTC.

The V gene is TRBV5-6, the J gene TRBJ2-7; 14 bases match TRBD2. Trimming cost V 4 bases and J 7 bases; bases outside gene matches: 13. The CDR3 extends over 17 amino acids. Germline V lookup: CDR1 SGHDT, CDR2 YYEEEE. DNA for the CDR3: TGTGCCAGCAGCATAAACCGGGGACTAGCGGGAGAGGAAGAGCAGTACTTC. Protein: CASSINRGLAGEEEQYF.

This CDR3 is CASSADRARNTIYF. In nucleotides, the CDR3 is TGTGCCAGCAGCGCGGACAGGGCCAGAAACACCATATATTTT. The chain links TRBV9 to TRBJ1-3; 8 nucleotides match TRBD1. The CDR3 contains 14 residues. J lost 5 bases, V lost 3 bases, and 4 bases had no gene match. CDR1 and CDR2 from the germline V gene are SGDLS and YYNGEE.

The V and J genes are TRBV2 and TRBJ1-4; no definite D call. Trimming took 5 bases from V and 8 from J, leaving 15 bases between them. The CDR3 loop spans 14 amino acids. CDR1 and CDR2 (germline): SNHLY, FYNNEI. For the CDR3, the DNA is TGTGCCAGCAGTCAACCGATGGGCGGGGAAAAACTGTTTTTT. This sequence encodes CASSQPMGGEKLFF.

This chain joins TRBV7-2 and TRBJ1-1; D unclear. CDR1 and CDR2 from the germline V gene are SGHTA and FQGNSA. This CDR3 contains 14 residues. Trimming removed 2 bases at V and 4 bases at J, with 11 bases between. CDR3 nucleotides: TGTGCCAGCAGCTTACTTGTATCGAGCACTGAAGCTTTCTTT. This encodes CASSLLVSSTEAFF.

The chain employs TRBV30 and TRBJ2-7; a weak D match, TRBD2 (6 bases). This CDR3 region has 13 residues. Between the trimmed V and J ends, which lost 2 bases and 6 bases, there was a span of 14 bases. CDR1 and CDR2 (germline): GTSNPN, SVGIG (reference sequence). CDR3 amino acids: CAWSMKGGVEQYF. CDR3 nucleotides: TGTGCCTGGAGTATGAAGGGAGGAGTCGAGCAGTACTTC.

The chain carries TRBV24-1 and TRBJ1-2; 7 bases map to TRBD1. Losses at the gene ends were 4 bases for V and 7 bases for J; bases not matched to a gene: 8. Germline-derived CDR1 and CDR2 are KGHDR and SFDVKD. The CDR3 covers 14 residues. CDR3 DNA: TGTGCCACCAGTGAGTCTGGACAGGCAGCTGGCTACACCTTC. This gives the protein CATSESGQAAGYTF.

The CDR3 DNA sequence: TGTGCCAGCAGCTCCCGGACAGGGTCCATAGGTTCACCCCTCCACTTT. Protein sequence: CASSSRTGSIGSPLHF. This chain joins TRBV14 and TRBJ1-6; TRBD1 matches 8 bases. Per germline, CDR1 SGHDN and CDR2 FVKESK. V shed 5 bases and J 9 bases; nucleotides not matched to a gene: 12. The CDR3 spans 16 residues.

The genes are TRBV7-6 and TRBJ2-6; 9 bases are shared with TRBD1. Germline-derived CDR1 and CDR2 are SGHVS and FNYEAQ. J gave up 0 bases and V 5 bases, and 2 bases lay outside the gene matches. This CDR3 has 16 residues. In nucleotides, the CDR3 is TGTGCCAGCAGCCCGACAGGGGGCTCTGGGGCCAACGTCCTGACTTTC. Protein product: CASSPTGGSGANVLTF.

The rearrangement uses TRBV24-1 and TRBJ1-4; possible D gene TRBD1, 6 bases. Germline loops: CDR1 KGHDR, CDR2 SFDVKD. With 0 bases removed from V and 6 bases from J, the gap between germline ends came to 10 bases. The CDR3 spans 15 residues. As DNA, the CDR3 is TGTGCCACCAGTGATTTGGCGGGGGGCTATGAAAAACTGTTTTTT. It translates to CATSDLAGGYEKLFF.

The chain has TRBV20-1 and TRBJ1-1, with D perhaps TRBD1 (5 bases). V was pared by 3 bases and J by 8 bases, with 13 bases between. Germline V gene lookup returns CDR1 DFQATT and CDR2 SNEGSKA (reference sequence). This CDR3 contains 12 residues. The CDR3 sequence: CSASGQGREAFF. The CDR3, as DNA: TGCAGTGCTAGTGGGCAGGGCCGCGAAGCTTTCTTT.

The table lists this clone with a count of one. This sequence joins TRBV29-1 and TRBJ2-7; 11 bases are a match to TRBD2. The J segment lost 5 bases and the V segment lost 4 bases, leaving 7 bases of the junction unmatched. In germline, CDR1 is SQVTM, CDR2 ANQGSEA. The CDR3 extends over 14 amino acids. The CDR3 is CSVAIAGGPDEQYF. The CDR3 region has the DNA TGCAGCGTTGCCATAGCGGGAGGGCCGGACGAGCAGTACTTC.

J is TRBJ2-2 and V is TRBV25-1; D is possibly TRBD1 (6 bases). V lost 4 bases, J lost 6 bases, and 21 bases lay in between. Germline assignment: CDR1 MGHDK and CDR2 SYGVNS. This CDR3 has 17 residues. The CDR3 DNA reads TGTGCCAGCAGTGGGTTACAGAGCACAGGGATGGCCGGGGAGCTGTTTTTT. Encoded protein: CASSGLQSTGMAGELFF.

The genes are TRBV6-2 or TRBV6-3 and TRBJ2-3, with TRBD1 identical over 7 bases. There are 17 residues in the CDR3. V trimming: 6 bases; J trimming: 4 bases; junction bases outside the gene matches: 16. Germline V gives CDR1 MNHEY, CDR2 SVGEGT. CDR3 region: CASSSPGQRGSPDTQYF. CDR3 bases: TGTGCCAGCAGCAGTCCGGGACAGCGAGGGTCCCCAGATACGCAGTATTTT.

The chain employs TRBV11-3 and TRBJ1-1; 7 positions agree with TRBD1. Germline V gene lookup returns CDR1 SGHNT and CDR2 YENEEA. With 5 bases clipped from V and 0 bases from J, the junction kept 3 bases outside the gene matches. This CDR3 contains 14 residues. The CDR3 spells CASSLDRVNTEAFF. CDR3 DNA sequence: TGTGCCAGCAGCCTTGACAGGGTGAACACTGAAGCTTTCTTT.

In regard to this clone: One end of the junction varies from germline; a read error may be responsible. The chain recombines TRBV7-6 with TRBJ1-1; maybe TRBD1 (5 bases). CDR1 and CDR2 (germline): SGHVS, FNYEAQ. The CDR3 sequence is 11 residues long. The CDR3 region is CASSPLDMRGF. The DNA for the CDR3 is TGTGCCAGCAGCCCCTTGGACATGCGTGGCTTT.

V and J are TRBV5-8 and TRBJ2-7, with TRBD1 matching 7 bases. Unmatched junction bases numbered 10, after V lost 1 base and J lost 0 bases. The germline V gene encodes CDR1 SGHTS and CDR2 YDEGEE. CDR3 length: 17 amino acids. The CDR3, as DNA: TGTGCCAGCAGCTTGTTTTCCGGGACAGCCTTCTCCTACGAGCAGTACTTC. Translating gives CASSLFSGTAFSYEQYF.

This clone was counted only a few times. This CDR3 reads CASSTNTNTGELFF. DNA of the CDR3: TGTGCCAGCAGCACCAACACGAACACCGGGGAGCTGTTTTTT. The rearrangement uses TRBV11-2 and TRBJ2-2, with D uncertain. This CDR3 is built from 14 residues. V lost 5 bases to trimming and J lost 0 bases, with 7 bases between them. CDR1 is SGHAT, CDR2 FQNNGV, per germline.

CDR3 loop: CASSLGTSGRFRDEQYF. The DNA for the CDR3 is TGTGCCAGCAGTCTAGGGACTAGCGGGAGATTTAGGGACGAGCAGTACTTC. The gene calls are TRBV13 and TRBJ2-7; TRBD2 matches at 14 bases. V was pared by 6 bases and J by 5 bases, with 12 bases of the junction left unmatched. CDR1 and CDR2 (germline): PRHDT, FYEKMQ (reference sequence). There are 17 residues in the CDR3.

The CDR3 loop is CASSLSLYSNQPQHF. Here the CDR3 DNA reads TGTGCCAGCAGTTTGTCTCTTTATAGCAATCAGCCCCAGCATTTT. The V and J genes are TRBV28 and TRBJ1-5; D unclear. Trimming left V 3 bases short and J 0 bases short, with 9 bases between. This CDR3 is 15 amino acids long. The germline V gene has CDR1 MDHEN and CDR2 SYDVKM.

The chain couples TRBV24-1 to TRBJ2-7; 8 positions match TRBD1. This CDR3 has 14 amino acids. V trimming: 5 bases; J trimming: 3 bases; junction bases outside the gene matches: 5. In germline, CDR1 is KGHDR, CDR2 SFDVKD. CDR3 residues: CATSAPDRVYEQYF. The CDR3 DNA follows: TGTGCCACCAGTGCCCCGGACAGGGTCTACGAGCAGTACTTC.

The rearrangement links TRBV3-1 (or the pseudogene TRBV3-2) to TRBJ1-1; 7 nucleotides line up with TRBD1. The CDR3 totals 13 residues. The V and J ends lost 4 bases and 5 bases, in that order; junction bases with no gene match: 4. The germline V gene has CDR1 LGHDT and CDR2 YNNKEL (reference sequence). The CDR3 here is CASSRGGATEAFF. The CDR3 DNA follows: TGTGCCAGCAGCCGAGGGGGCGCGACTGAAGCTTTCTTT.

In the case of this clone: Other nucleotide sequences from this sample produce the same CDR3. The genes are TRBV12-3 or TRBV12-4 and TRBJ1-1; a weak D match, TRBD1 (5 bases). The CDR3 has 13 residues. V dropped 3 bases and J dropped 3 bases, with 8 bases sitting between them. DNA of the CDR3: TGTGCCAGCAGTTTGGGAGGGGACACTGAAGCTTTCTTT. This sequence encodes CASSLGGDTEAFF.

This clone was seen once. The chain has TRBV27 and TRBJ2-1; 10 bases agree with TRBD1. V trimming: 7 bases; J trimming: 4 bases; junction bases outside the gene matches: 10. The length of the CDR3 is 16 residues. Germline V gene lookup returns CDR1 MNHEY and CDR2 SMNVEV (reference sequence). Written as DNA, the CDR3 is TGTGCCAGCAACTACCTGGGACAGGGGAAGTACAATGAGCAGTTCTTC. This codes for CASNYLGQGKYNEQFF.

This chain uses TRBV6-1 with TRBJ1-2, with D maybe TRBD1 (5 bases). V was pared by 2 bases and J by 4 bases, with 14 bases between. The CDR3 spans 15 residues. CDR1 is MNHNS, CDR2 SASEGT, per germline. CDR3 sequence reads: CASSERGGLSYGYTF. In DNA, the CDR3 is TGTGCCAGCAGTGAAAGGGGAGGGCTTAGCTATGGCTACACCTTC.

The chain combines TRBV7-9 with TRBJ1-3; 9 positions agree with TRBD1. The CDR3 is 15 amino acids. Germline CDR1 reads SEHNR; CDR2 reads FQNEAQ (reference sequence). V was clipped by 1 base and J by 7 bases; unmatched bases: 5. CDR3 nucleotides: TGTGCCAGCAGCTTAGAACAGGGGGCGCGGAACACCATATATTTT. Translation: CASSLEQGARNTIYF. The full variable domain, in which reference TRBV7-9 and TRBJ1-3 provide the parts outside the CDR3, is DTGVSQNPRHKITKRGQNVTFRCDPISEHNRLYWYRQTLGQGPEFLTYFQNEAQLEKSRLLSDRFSAERPKGSFSTLEIQRTEQGDSAMYLCASSLEQGARNTIYFGEGSWLTVV.

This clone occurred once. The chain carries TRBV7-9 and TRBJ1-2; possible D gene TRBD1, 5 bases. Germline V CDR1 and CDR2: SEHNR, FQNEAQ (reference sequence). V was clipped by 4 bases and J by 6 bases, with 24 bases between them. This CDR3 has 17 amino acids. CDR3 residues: CASSSAVLGDSGDGYTF. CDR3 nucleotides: TGTGCCAGCAGCTCCGCGGTTTTGGGGGACTCTGGTGATGGCTACACCTTC.

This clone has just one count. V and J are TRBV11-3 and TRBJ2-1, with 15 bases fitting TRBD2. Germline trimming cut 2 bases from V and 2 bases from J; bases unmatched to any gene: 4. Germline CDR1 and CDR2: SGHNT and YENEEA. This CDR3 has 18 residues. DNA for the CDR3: TGTGCCAGCAGCTTACGGACTAGCGGGAGGGGACCCTACAATGAGCAGTTCTTC. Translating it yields CASSLRTSGRGPYNEQFF.